These T cell receptor beta chains were read from a single sample in a study of T cells in Graves' hyperthyroidism and ophthalmopathy. In TCRdb, the multiplex PCR reads were re-called with MiXCR into one record per CDR3 protein. The sample has some 460,000 distinct CDR3 sequences, 15% to 19% seen once. Sequencing was done on a sample of blood. These receptors all come from a woman younger than 30 with Graves' hyperthyroidism. Each CDR3 is given with its conserved first and last residue. A D gene is named only where the DNA matches it firmly. Clone size is stated in some rows and not others, as once, few, many or a class when expanded.

J: TRBJ2-5
size: many
D: NA
V: TRBV18
DNA: TGTGCCAGCTCACCGATGATAGCGGCGTACCAAGAGACCCAGTACTTC
CDR3: CASSPMIAAYQETQYF

J: TRBJ2-3
size: NA
D: NA
V: TRBV19
DNA: TGTGCCAGTACCCTCTCCTCCACAGATACGCAGTATTTT
CDR3: CASTLSSTDTQYF

J: TRBJ2-7
size: NA
D: NA
V: TRBV6-1
DNA: TGTGCCAGCAGGGACAAATCCTACGAGCAGTACTTC
CDR3: CASRDKSYEQYF

J: TRBJ2-1
size: many
D: TRBD1
V: TRBV2
DNA: TGTGCCAGCAGCGGGACAGGGGCCAATGAGCAGTTCTTC
CDR3: CASSGTGANEQFF

J: TRBJ2-7
size: NA
D: TRBD1
V: TRBV5-5
DNA: TGTGCCAGCAGGACAGGGGAATGGTACGAGCAGTACTTC
CDR3: CASRTGEWYEQYF

J: TRBJ2-7
size: NA
D: TRBD2
V: TRBV2
DNA: TGTGCCAGCAGGCCGGCGGGGGCCTACGAGCAGTACTTC
CDR3: CASRPAGAYEQYF

J: TRBJ1-6
size: few
D: NA
V: TRBV9
DNA: TGTGCCAGCAGCCTAGGGACTCCTAGAAACTCACCCCTCCACTTT
CDR3: CASSLGTPRNSPLHF

J: TRBJ1-5
size: few
D: NA
V: TRBV5-8
DNA: TGTGCCAGCAGCTTAATCGGGTCAGGTCAGCCCCAGCATTTT
CDR3: CASSLIGSGQPQHF

J: TRBJ1-1
size: many
D: TRBD1
V: TRBV20-1
DNA: TGCAGTGCTACTGGACAGGGTAGAAAGGCTTTCTTT
CDR3: CSATGQGRKAFF

J: TRBJ1-3
size: many
D: NA
V: TRBV20-1
DNA: TGCAGTGCTGGAGCGACAACTGGAAACACCATATATTTT
CDR3: CSAGATTGNTIYF

J: TRBJ1-1
size: many
D: NA
V: TRBV18
DNA: TGTGCCAGCTCCCGGACACCCAACACTGAAGCTTTCTTT
CDR3: CASSRTPNTEAFF

J: TRBJ2-2
size: few
D: NA
V: TRBV20-1
DNA: TGCAGTGCTAGAGCAGGGGATGAATGGACCGGGGAGCTGTTTTTT
CDR3: CSARAGDEWTGELFF

J: TRBJ1-4
size: few
D: TRBD1
V: TRBV19
DNA: TGTGCCAGTAGTCCGCCGGGGACAGTCGGTGAAAAACTGTTTTTT
CDR3: CASSPPGTVGEKLFF

J: TRBJ2-2
size: NA
D: NA
V: TRBV20-1
DNA: TGCAGTGCTAGAGACCACACAGGCTTTTCCGGGGAGCTGTTTTTT
CDR3: CSARDHTGFSGELFF

J: TRBJ2-2
size: few
D: NA
V: TRBV10-3
DNA: TGTGCCATCTCATGGATTTCTAACACCGGGGAGCTGTTTTTT
CDR3: CAISWISNTGELFF

J: TRBJ2-7
size: many
D: TRBD2
V: TRBV9
DNA: TGTGCCAGCAGCTTGGGAGGGAGCCCCCACGAGCAGTACTTC
CDR3: CASSLGGSPHEQYF

J: TRBJ2-7
size: many
D: TRBD2
V: TRBV3-1
DNA: TGTGCCAGCAGCCAAGGTAATAGCGGGGGCTCCTACGAGCAGTACTTC
CDR3: CASSQGNSGGSYEQYF

J: TRBJ2-1
size: NA
D: NA
V: TRBV20-1
DNA: TGCAGTGCTAGACTAGCGCAAAGCTCCCACAATGAGCAGTTCTTC
CDR3: CSARLAQSSHNEQFF

J: TRBJ2-3
size: many
D: TRBD1
V: TRBV9
DNA: TGTGCCAGCAGCGTATCACAGGGGGACGTTGTGGGTACGCAGTATTTT
CDR3: CASSVSQGDVVGTQYF

J: TRBJ1-1
size: few
D: NA
V: TRBV9
DNA: TGTGCCAGCAGCCCTACAGGGTTGGGCACTGAAGCTTTCTTT
CDR3: CASSPTGLGTEAFF

J: TRBJ2-5
size: NA
D: NA
V: TRBV5-6
DNA: TGTGCCAGCAGCTTCAAAGGCCTACCTCAGGAGACCCAGTACTTC
CDR3: CASSFKGLPQETQYF

J: TRBJ2-7
size: many
D: TRBD1
V: TRBV2
DNA: TGTGCCAGCAGTGAAGTTTCGGACAGGGATGCCTACGAGCAGTACTTC
CDR3: CASSEVSDRDAYEQYF

J: TRBJ2-5
size: few
D: NA
V: TRBV20-1
DNA: TGCAGTGCTAGAGATCGGACGTTCCAAGAGACCCAGTACTTC
CDR3: CSARDRTFQETQYF

J: TRBJ2-2
size: many
D: NA
V: TRBV2
DNA: TGTGCCAGCAGCGGGACCATCAACACCGGGGAGCTGTTTTTT
CDR3: CASSGTINTGELFF

J: TRBJ1-2
size: many
D: NA
V: TRBV6-1
DNA: TGTGCCAGCAGTCAAGATGAAGCAGGGATTGGCTACACCTTC
CDR3: CASSQDEAGIGYTF

J: TRBJ2-1
size: once
D: NA
V: TRBV20-1
DNA: TGCAGTGCTCCCAGGAGGGTCTACAATGAGCAGTTCTTC
CDR3: CSAPRRVYNEQFF

J: TRBJ2-2
size: few
D: TRBD1
V: TRBV2
DNA: TGTGCCAGCAAACTTGACAGGGCGAACACCGGGGAGCTGTTTTTT
CDR3: CASKLDRANTGELFF

J: TRBJ1-1
size: many
D: NA
V: TRBV18
DNA: TGTGCCAGCTCACCGGTGGAAGGATTGAACACTGAAGCTTTCTTT
CDR3: CASSPVEGLNTEAFF